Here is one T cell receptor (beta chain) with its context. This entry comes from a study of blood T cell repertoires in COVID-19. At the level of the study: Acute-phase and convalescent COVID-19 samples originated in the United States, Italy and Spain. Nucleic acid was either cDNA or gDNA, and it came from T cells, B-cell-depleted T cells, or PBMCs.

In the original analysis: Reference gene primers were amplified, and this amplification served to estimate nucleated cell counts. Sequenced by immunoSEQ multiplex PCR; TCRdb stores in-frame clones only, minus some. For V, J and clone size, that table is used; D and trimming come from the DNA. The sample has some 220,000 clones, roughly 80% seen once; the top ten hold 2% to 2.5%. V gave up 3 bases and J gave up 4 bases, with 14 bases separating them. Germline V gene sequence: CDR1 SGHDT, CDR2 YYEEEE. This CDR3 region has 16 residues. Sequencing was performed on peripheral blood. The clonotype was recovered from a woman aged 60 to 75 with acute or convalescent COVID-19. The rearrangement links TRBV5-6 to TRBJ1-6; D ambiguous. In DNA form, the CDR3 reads TGTGCCAGCAGCTCCCGAAAGGAGGATTATAATTCACCCCTCCACTTT. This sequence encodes CASSSRKEDYNSPLHF.